The 6 T cell receptor beta chains given below trace back to one sample, sequenced in a study of T cell responses to AZD1222 COVID-19 vaccine. The repertoire was sequenced with immunoSEQ multiplex PCR; TCRdb's copy has only in-frame clones and lacks some. This table has 140,000 to 150,000 clones, approximately 93% appearing once. Sequences were derived from peripheral blood, sampled after recovery from COVID-19. These receptors originate from an adult who had recovered from COVID-19.

The rearrangement uses TRBV20-1 and TRBJ2-1, with 7 nucleotides matching TRBD1. Trimming removed 3 bases from V and 5 bases from J; junction bases left unmatched: 19. The CDR3 length is 18 residues. CDR1 and CDR2 (germline): DFQATT, SNEGSKA (reference sequence). The CDR3 DNA is TGCAGTGCTAGTAAGTGGACCTGGCCCCGGGACAGTGACAATGAGCAGTTCTTC. It yields the protein CSASKWTWPRDSDNEQFF.

As concerns this clone: Other DNA sequences in the same sample also yield this CDR3. The chain links TRBV18 to TRBJ1-1; D is undetermined. Germline lookup yields CDR1 KGHSH and CDR2 LQKENI. The V end lost 2 bases, the J end lost 2 bases, and 6 bases lay between the germline ends. The CDR3 totals 13 residues. The CDR3 is CASSPNGNTEAFF. Here the CDR3 DNA reads TGTGCCAGCTCACCAAACGGTAACACTGAAGCTTTCTTT.

The rearrangement joins TRBV2 to TRBJ2-2; maybe TRBD1 (5 bases). Trimming took off 2 bases at V and 4 bases at J, with 11 bases between the two ends. The CDR3 totals 15 residues. From germline, CDR1 is SNHLY and CDR2 FYNNEI. The CDR3 DNA is TGTGCCAGCAGTGAAAGGGGCGGACCCACCGGGGAGCTGTTTTTT. Translated, it gives CASSERGGPTGELFF.

This clone showed up just once. The chain recombines TRBV4-1 with TRBJ2-7, with D unclear. The V gene's germline CDR1 is MGHRA and CDR2 YSYEKL. This CDR3 spans 14 amino acids. V was shortened by 0 bases and J by 3 bases, with 9 bases between the two germline ends. DNA for the CDR3: TGCGCCAGCAGCCAAGAATCCAGCATCTACGAGCAGTACTTC. Its protein product is CASSQESSIYEQYF.

J is TRBJ1-1 and V is TRBV19; the match to TRBD1 covers 9 bases. V lost 3 bases, J lost 8 bases, and 4 bases stayed unmatched. The length of the CDR3 is 13 residues. Germline CDR1 and CDR2: LNHDA and SQIVND (reference sequence). The CDR3 DNA reads as TGTGCCAGTAGTATGACAGGGGGAGGCGAAGCTTTCTTT. It codes for CASSMTGGGEAFF.

In its sample, this clone was seen once. The chain has TRBV14 and TRBJ2-3; 8 nucleotides line up with TRBD1. Germline values: CDR1 SGHDN, CDR2 FVKESK. The CDR3 loop spans 15 amino acids. Unmatched junction bases numbered 6, after V lost 2 bases and J lost 5 bases. CDR3 sequence (DNA): TGTGCCAGCAGCCAATGGCAGGGGGCTTTAGATACGCAGTATTTT. Protein sequence: CASSQWQGALDTQYF.